This T cell receptor beta chain was profiled in a study of blood T cell repertoires in COVID-19. Across the study: The United States, Italy and Spain supplied acute and convalescent COVID-19 samples.

Enrollment of patients from Seattle took place during active infection, with longitudinal follow-up. Per the original data handling: Nucleated cell counts were estimated from reference gene primer amplification. The table came from immunoSEQ multiplex PCR; TCRdb's copy has only in-frame clones and leaves some out. The D gene and trimming were derived from the DNA, and the V and J assignments and clone size from that table. The sample consists of 450,000 or so clones, about 87% of them appearing once. Material for sequencing was peripheral blood. This receptor was taken from a man aged 18 to 35 with COVID-19, enrolled during active disease.

The CDR3 nucleotides read TGTGCCAGCAGCTTCGGGTCCTACGAGCAGTACTTC. Its translation is CASSFGSYEQYF. This chain joins TRBV5-6 and TRBJ2-7; D is unresolved. The CDR3 totals 12 residues. V was cut by 2 bases and J by 1 base, with 4 bases left in between. Germline V gives CDR1 SGHDT, CDR2 YYEEEE.